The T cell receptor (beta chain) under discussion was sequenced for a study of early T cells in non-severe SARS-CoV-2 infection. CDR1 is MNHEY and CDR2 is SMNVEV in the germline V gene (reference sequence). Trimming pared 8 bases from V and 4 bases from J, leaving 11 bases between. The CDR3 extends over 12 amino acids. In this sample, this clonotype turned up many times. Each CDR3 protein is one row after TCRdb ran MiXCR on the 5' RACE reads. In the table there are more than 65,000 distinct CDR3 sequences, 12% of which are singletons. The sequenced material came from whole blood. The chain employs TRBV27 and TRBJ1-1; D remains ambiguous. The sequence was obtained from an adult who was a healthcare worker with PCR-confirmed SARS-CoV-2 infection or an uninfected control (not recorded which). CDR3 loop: CASGLGVTEAFF. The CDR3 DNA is TGTGCCAGCGGCTTGGGAGTCACTGAAGCTTTCTTT.